Following are 25 T cell receptor beta chains from one sample sequenced in a study of shared clonotypes between healthy human individuals (dated by TCRdb to about 2020). Library preparation used the immunoSEQ multiplex PCR assay. TCRdb's version of the immuneACCESS table is confined to in-frame rearrangements and falls short of the full clone set. An unresolved V gene accounts for under half of the shortfall where checked; the remainder is of unknown origin. The sample table lists roughly 2 million clones, 90% to 95% of them with a count of one. The top ten constitute 0.1% to 0.15% of the sample. The sequencing input was naive CD4+ T cells sorted from blood. The sample's cell subset or site, from its label and the paper: CD45RA+ positively selected. These receptor sequences come from a young man in good health.

The V gene is TRBV5-1, the J gene TRBJ2-7, with TRBD2 identical over 14 bases. CDR1 is SGHRS and CDR2 is YFSETQ in the germline V gene. V was pared by 4 bases and J by 6 bases, with 12 bases of the junction left unmatched. The CDR3 loop spans 17 amino acids. The chain's CDR3 is CASSPMGTSGGRGEQYF. DNA of the CDR3: TGCGCCAGCAGCCCCATGGGGACTAGCGGGGGACGAGGCGAGCAGTACTTC.

The chain employs TRBV9 and TRBJ2-2; a weak D match, TRBD2 (5 bases). V lost 4 bases, J lost 1 base, and 14 bases lay in between. Germline CDR1 reads SGDLS; CDR2 reads YYNGEE. The CDR3 extends over 16 amino acids. The CDR3 loop is CASSPRGLLNTGELFF. CDR3 DNA: TGTGCCAGCAGCCCTCGCGGACTGTTGAACACCGGGGAGCTGTTTTTT.

The chain carries TRBV9 and TRBJ1-2; tentative D call: TRBD1 (5 bases). Germline CDR1 SGDLS, CDR2 YYNGEE. This CDR3 has 14 amino acids. Trimming removed 0 bases at V and 3 bases at J, with 9 bases between. CDR3 in DNA: TGTGCCAGCAGCGTAGGACAGCAGTACTATGGCTACACCTTC. Amino acid sequence: CASSVGQQYYGYTF.

The gene calls are TRBV30 and TRBJ2-7; possibly TRBD1 for D (7 bases). CDR1 and CDR2 (germline): GTSNPN, SVGIG (reference sequence). V was pared by 3 bases and J by 9 bases, with 21 bases between. The CDR3 extends over 14 amino acids. The CDR3 sequence is CAWRPKTGWGVQYF. The CDR3 nucleotides are TGTGCCTGGAGACCTAAGACAGGGTGGGGGGTGCAGTACTTC.

This chain uses TRBV10-3 with TRBJ2-2; a possible D gene is TRBD1 (7 bases). Trimming removed 9 bases from V and 2 bases from J, with 10 bases in between. Germline CDR1 and CDR2: ENHRY and SYGVKD. The length of the CDR3 is 13 residues. The CDR3 region has the DNA TGTGCCATGCGGGACAGAAACACCGGGGAGCTGTTTTTT. It yields the protein CAMRDRNTGELFF.

Comments on this clone: In the same sample, other DNA sequences code for this CDR3. CDR3 nucleotides: TGTGCCTGGAGTGTAAATGCGGATACGCAGTATTTT. As protein: CAWSVNADTQYF. The chain joins TRBV30 to TRBJ2-3; D gene unclear. Trimming took 0 bases from V and 6 from J, leaving 7 bases between them. Germline CDR1 reads GTSNPN; CDR2 reads SVGIG (reference sequence). The CDR3 has 12 amino acids.

The rearrangement uses TRBV19 and TRBJ1-1; no firm D call. The germline CDR1 and CDR2 sequences are LNHDA and SQIVND (reference sequence). V was pared by 7 bases and J by 1 base, with 16 bases between. The CDR3 runs 15 residues. Here the CDR3 DNA reads TGTGCCAGTATCCCGGATCGGCAGGAGAACACTGAAGCTTTCTTT. Its translation: CASIPDRQENTEAFF.

The chain links TRBV5-4 to TRBJ1-2, with TRBD1 identical over 11 bases. V was pared by 3 bases and J by 4 bases, with 5 bases of the junction left unmatched. This CDR3 spans 15 amino acids. Per the germline V gene, CDR1 is SGHNT and CDR2 is YYREEE (reference sequence). In DNA, the CDR3 is TGTGCCAGCAGCTGGGGGACAGGGGGATCCTATGGCTACACCTTC. Translating it yields CASSWGTGGSYGYTF.

This sequence joins TRBV2 and TRBJ2-3; D remains ambiguous. This CDR3 region has 13 residues. V lost 3 bases, J lost 4 bases, and 8 bases lay in between. CDR1 and CDR2 from the germline V gene are SNHLY and FYNNEI. In nucleotides, the CDR3 is TGTGCCAGCAGTGAGGGGTCCCCAGATACGCAGTATTTT. As protein: CASSEGSPDTQYF. Full variable domain (missing parts from reference TRBV2 and TRBJ2-3): EPEVTQTPSHQVTQMGQEVILRCVPISNHLYFYWYRQILGQKVEFLVSFYNNEISEKSEIFDDQFSVERPDGSNFTLKIRSTKLEDSAMYFCASSEGSPDTQYFGPGTRLTVL.

Here the CDR3 reads CASSTPSGSFEQYF. The CDR3 DNA follows: TGTGCCAGTAGCACACCTAGCGGGAGTTTCGAGCAGTACTTC. The genes are TRBV6-6 and TRBJ2-7, with 10 bases that match TRBD2. This CDR3 is 14 amino acids long. Germline CDR1 MNHNY, CDR2 SVGAGI (reference sequence). V gave up 9 bases and J gave up 6 bases; unmatched junction bases: 11.

The rearrangement uses TRBV6-6 and TRBJ1-5; 8 bases are shared with TRBD1. The V gene end was trimmed by 6 bases and the J gene end by 6 bases; junction bases not matched to a gene: 10. This CDR3 spans 15 amino acids. The germline V gene encodes CDR1 MNHNY and CDR2 SVGAGI (reference sequence). The CDR3 sequence is CASRDREMKAQPQHF. In DNA, the CDR3 is TGTGCCAGCAGGGACAGGGAAATGAAGGCTCAGCCCCAGCATTTT.

V is TRBV28 and J is TRBJ2-1; 13 bases are a match to TRBD2. Germline trimming cut 4 bases from V and 6 bases from J; bases unmatched to any gene: 6. Germline CDR1 MDHEN, CDR2 SYDVKM. The CDR3 totals 16 residues. The CDR3 sequence is CASSYERTSGGNEQFF. The CDR3 DNA reads TGTGCCAGCAGTTATGAAAGGACTAGCGGGGGCAATGAGCAGTTCTTC.

With regard to this clone: Germline is not matched at one junction end, which may reflect a read error. J is TRBJ1-6 and V is TRBV2; D gene ambiguous. From germline, CDR1 is SNHLY and CDR2 FYNNEI. CDR3 length: 16 amino acids. This CDR3 reads CANSYSVFSYNSPLHF. DNA of the CDR3: TGTGCCAACAGTTACAGTGTATTCTCCTATAATTCACCCCTCCACTTT.

J is TRBJ2-5 and V is TRBV5-1; D may correspond to TRBD1 or TRBD2 (6 bases each). This CDR3 is 15 amino acids long. Germline loops: CDR1 SGHRS, CDR2 YFSETQ. Trimming stripped 3 bases from V and 4 bases from J, with 16 bases between. The CDR3: CASSWSVGGRETQYF. The DNA for the CDR3 is TGCGCCAGCAGCTGGAGCGTGGGGGGCAGAGAGACCCAGTACTTC.

This chain connects TRBV5-6 to TRBJ1-1; TRBD1 aligns across 7 bases. CDR3 length: 13 amino acids. In germline, CDR1 is SGHDT, CDR2 YYEEEE. Trimming took 0 bases from V and 10 from J; bases not matched to a gene: 6. This CDR3 is CASSLATGAGAFF. The CDR3 DNA reads as TGTGCCAGCAGCTTGGCAACAGGGGCCGGAGCTTTCTTT.

This sequence joins TRBV4-1 and TRBJ1-5; D not resolved. The germline gives CDR1 MGHRA, CDR2 YSYEKL. V dropped 4 bases and J dropped 3 bases, with 22 bases sitting between them. CDR3 size: 18 residues. This CDR3 reads CASSPLAPAGVFNQPQHF. CDR3 nucleotide sequence: TGCGCCAGCAGCCCCCTAGCCCCGGCAGGAGTTTTCAATCAGCCCCAGCATTTT.

The genes are TRBV28 and TRBJ2-1; D is perhaps TRBD1 or TRBD2 (5 bases each). CDR1 and CDR2 from the germline V gene are MDHEN and SYDVKM. There are 16 residues in the CDR3. Trimming removed 4 bases from V and 4 bases from J, with 17 bases in between. The CDR3: CASSSRGFLPYNEQFF. CDR3 DNA: TGTGCCAGCAGTTCACGGGGCTTTTTACCTTACAATGAGCAGTTCTTC.

The V call is TRBV27, the J call TRBJ2-1, with a possible D match to TRBD2 (7 bases). The CDR3 has 14 residues. CDR1 MNHEY and CDR2 SMNVEV come from the germline V gene (reference sequence). Trimming cost V 5 bases and J 9 bases, with 17 bases left between them. For the CDR3, the DNA is TGTGCCAGCAGTAGGGCGGGGGCCCCCGGTGAGCAGTTCTTC. It is translated as CASSRAGAPGEQFF.

The table lists this clone with a count of one. V is TRBV6-1 and J is TRBJ2-5; TRBD2 aligns across 12 bases. Germline assignment: CDR1 MNHNS and CDR2 SASEGT. The CDR3 has 18 residues. Losses at the gene ends were 4 bases for V and 2 bases for J; bases not matched to a gene: 11. The CDR3 DNA reads as TGTGCCAGCAGTGCCCGACGGGCTAGCGGGGGGGGGCAAGAGACCCAGTACTTC. This translates into CASSARRASGGGQETQYF.

This sequence joins TRBV30 and TRBJ1-1; 7 bases fit TRBD1. V lost 6 bases, J lost 8 bases, and 6 bases stayed unmatched. Germline values: CDR1 GTSNPN, CDR2 SVGIG (reference sequence). The length of the CDR3 is 11 residues. CDR3: CACIAGQEAFF. In nucleotides, the CDR3 is TGTGCCTGTATTGCGGGACAGGAAGCTTTCTTT.

This chain joins TRBV9 and TRBJ1-4; D not certain. CDR3 length: 14 amino acids. CDR1 and CDR2 from the germline V gene are SGDLS and YYNGEE. Trimming took 0 bases from V and 5 from J, leaving 8 bases between them. CDR3 loop: CASSVDEGNEKLFF. CDR3 nucleotide sequence: TGTGCCAGCAGCGTAGACGAGGGAAATGAAAAACTGTTTTTT.

This chain joins TRBV9 and TRBJ2-3; 9 nucleotides line up with TRBD1. CDR3 length: 20 residues. V was pared by 1 base and J by 1 base, with 16 bases of the junction left unmatched. Germline V CDR1 and CDR2: SGDLS, YYNGEE. CDR3 coding DNA: TGTGCCAGCAGCGTAAGGGGACAGGGTGGCGTTACTAGCGGCACAGATACGCAGTATTTT. This encodes CASSVRGQGGVTSGTDTQYF.

The chain couples TRBV5-1 to TRBJ1-1, with D possibly being TRBD1 (5 bases). The CDR3 is 13 residues long. Trimming removed 5 bases from V and 5 bases from J, with 13 bases in between. CDR1 is SGHRS, CDR2 YFSETQ, per germline. CDR3 nucleotides: TGCGCCAGCAGGCTCCTAAGGGGTACTGAAGCTTTCTTT. Amino acid sequence: CASRLLRGTEAFF.

The genes are TRBV6-5 and TRBJ1-1, with 8 bases that match TRBD1. The CDR3 has 15 residues. Germline loops: CDR1 MNHEY, CDR2 SVGAGI. V trimming: 4 bases; J trimming: 1 base; junction bases outside the gene matches: 5. In DNA, the CDR3 is TGTGCCAGCAGTTTAGCGGACAGGGCGAACACTGAAGCTTTCTTT. Protein sequence: CASSLADRANTEAFF.

V gene TRBV11-2 combines with J gene TRBJ1-1; possible D gene TRBD1, 5 bases. The CDR3 extends over 14 amino acids. Trimming cost V 5 bases and J 2 bases, with 12 bases left between them. CDR1 is SGHAT and CDR2 is FQNNGV in the germline V gene. CDR3 protein: CASSLRGGNTEAFF. The CDR3 DNA sequence: TGTGCCAGCAGCCTTAGGGGAGGAAACACTGAAGCTTTCTTT.